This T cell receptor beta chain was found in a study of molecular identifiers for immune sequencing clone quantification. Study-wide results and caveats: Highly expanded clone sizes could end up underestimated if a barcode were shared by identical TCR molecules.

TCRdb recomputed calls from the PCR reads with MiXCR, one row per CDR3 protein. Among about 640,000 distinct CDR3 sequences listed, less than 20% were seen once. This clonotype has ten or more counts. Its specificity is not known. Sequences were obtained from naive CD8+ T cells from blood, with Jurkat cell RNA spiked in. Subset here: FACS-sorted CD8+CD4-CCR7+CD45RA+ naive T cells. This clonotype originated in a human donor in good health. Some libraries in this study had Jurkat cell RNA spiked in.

CDR3 residues: CASSIGGSSAYEQYF. The CDR3 DNA sequence: TGTGCCAGTAGTATAGGAGGGTCCTCGGCCTACGAGCAGTACTTC. The chain carries TRBV19 and TRBJ2-7, with a tentative D call TRBD2 (5 bases). Trimming removed 1 base at V and 2 bases at J, with 12 bases between. Germline V lookup: CDR1 LNHDA, CDR2 SQIVND (reference sequence). The CDR3 runs 15 residues.